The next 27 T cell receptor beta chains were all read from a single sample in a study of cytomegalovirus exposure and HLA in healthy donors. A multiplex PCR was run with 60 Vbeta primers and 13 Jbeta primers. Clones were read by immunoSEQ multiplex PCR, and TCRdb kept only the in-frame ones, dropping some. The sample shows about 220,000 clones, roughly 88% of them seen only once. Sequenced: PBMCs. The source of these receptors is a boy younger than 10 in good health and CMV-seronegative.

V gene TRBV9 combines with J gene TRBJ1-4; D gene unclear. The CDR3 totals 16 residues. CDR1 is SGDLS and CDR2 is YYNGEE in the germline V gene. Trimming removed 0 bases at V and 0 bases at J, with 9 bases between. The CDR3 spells CASSVGGGATNEKLFF. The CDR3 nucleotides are TGTGCCAGCAGCGTAGGCGGCGGGGCAACTAATGAAAAACTGTTTTTT.

The DNA for the CDR3 is TGTGCCAGCAGCCCAAGTAGCTCCTACGAGCAGTACTTC. Its translation is CASSPSSSYEQYF. The gene calls are TRBV2 and TRBJ2-7; D gene ambiguous. Trimming stripped 6 bases from V and 0 bases from J, with 9 bases between. The CDR3 length is 13 residues. Per the germline V gene, CDR1 is SNHLY and CDR2 is FYNNEI.

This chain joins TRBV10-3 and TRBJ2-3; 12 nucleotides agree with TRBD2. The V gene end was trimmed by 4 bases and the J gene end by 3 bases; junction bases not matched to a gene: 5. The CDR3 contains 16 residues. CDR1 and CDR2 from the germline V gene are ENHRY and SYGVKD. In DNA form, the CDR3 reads TGTGCCATCAGTGCACCCGGGACTAGCGGGACAGATACGCAGTATTTT. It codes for CAISAPGTSGTDTQYF.

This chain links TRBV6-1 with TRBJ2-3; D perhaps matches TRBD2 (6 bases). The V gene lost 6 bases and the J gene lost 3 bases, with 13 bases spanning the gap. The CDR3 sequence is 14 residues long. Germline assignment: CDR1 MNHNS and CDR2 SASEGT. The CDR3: CASRPGTPTDTQYF. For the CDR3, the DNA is TGTGCCAGCAGACCCGGGACTCCAACAGATACGCAGTATTTT.

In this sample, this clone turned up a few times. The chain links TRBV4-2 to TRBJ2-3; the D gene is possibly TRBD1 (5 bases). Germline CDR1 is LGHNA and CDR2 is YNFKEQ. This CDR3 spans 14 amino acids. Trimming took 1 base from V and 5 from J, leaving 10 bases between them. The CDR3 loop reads CASSQVGRGDTQYF. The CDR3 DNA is TGTGCCAGCAGCCAAGTAGGTAGGGGAGATACGCAGTATTTT.

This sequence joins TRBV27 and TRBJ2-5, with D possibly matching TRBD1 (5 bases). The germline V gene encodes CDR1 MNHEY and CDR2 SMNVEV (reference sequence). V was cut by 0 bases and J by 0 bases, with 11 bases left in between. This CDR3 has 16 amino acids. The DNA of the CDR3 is TGTGCCAGCAGTTTATCCCTCCTGACAGACCAAGAGACCCAGTACTTC. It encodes CASSLSLLTDQETQYF.

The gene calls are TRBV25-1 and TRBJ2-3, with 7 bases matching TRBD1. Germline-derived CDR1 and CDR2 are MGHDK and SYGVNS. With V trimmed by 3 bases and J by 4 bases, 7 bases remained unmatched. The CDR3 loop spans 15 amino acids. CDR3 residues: CASSDLTGVADTQYF. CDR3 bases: TGTGCCAGCAGTGACCTAACAGGGGTCGCAGATACGCAGTATTTT.

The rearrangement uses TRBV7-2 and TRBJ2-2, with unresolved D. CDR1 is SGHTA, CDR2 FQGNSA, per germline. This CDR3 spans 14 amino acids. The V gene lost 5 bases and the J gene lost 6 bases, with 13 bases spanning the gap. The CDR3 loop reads CASSPSLVAGELFF. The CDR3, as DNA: TGTGCCAGCAGCCCCTCATTAGTGGCCGGGGAGCTGTTTTTT.

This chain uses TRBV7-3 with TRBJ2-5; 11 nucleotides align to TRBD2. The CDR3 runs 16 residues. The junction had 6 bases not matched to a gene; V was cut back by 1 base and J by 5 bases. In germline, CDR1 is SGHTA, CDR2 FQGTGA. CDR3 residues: CASSLNSGGARETQYF. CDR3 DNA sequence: TGTGCCAGCAGCTTAAATAGCGGGGGGGCCCGGGAGACCCAGTACTTC.

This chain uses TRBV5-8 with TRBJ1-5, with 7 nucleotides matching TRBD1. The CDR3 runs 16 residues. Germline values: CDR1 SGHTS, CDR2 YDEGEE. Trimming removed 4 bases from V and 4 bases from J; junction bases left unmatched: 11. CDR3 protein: CASSQSTGELNQPQHF. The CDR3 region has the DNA TGTGCCAGCAGCCAATCTACAGGGGAATTGAATCAGCCCCAGCATTTT.

CDR3 sequence (DNA): TGTGCCAGCTCACCGATGGTAACTAACACTGAAGCTTTCTTT. The encoded protein is CASSPMVTNTEAFF. The chain combines TRBV18 with TRBJ1-1, with D uncertain. CDR1 and CDR2 (germline): KGHSH, LQKENI. Trimming cost V 3 bases and J 2 bases, with 10 bases left between them. This CDR3 has 14 amino acids.

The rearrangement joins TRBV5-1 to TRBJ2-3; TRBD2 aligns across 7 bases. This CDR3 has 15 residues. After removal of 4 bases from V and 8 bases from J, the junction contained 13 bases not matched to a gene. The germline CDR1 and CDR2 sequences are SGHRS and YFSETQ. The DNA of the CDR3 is TGCGCCAGCAGCACCGTGGGAGGGGCAGAAGGTACGCAGTATTTT. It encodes CASSTVGGAEGTQYF.

The CDR3 coding sequence is TGTGCCAGTAGTACCCCGACACGCCACGAGCAGTACTTC. It yields the protein CASSTPTRHEQYF. The rearrangement links TRBV19 to TRBJ2-7, with D hard to call. The CDR3 contains 13 residues. Trimming cost V 4 bases and J 5 bases, with 12 bases left between them. CDR1 is LNHDA and CDR2 is SQIVND in the germline V gene (reference sequence).

The CDR3 sequence: CASSSTPAGHGYTF. The CDR3 DNA reads as TGTGCCAGCAGCTCCACCCCGGCAGGCCATGGCTACACCTTC. The chain combines TRBV7-8 with TRBJ1-2; the D is unclear. The V end lost 4 bases, the J end lost 6 bases, and 15 bases lay between the germline ends. The germline V gene has CDR1 SGHVS and CDR2 FQNEAQ. CDR3 length: 14 residues.

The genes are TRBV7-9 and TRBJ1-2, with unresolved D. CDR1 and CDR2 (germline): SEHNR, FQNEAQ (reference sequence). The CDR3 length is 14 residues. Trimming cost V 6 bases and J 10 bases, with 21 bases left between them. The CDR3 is CASRSDGSGRHYTF. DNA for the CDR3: TGTGCCAGCAGATCGGACGGCAGCGGCAGGCACTACACCTTC.

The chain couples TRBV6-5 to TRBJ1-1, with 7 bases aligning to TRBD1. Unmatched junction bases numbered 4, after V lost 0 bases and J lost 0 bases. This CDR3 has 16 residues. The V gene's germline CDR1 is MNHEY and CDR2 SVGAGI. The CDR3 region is CASSYSTGDMNTEAFF. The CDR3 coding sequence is TGTGCCAGCAGTTACTCTACAGGGGACATGAACACTGAAGCTTTCTTT.

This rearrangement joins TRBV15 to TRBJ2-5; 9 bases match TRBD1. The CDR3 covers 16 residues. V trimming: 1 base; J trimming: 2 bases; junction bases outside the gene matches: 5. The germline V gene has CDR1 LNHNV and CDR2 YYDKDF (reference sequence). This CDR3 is CATSRGRQGGQETQYF. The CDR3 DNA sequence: TGTGCCACCAGCAGAGGCCGACAGGGGGGACAAGAGACCCAGTACTTC.

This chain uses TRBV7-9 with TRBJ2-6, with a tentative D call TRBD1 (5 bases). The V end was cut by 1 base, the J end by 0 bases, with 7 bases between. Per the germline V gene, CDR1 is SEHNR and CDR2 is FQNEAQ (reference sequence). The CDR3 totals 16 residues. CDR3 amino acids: CASSLVRASGANVLTF. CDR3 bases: TGTGCCAGCAGCTTAGTCAGGGCCTCTGGGGCCAACGTCCTGACTTTC. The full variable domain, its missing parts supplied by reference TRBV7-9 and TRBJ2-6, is DTGVSQNPRHKITKRGQNVTFRCDPISEHNRLYWYRQTLGQGPEFLTYFQNEAQLEKSRLLSDRFSAERPKGSFSTLEIQRTEQGDSAMYLCASSLVRASGANVLTFGAGSRLTVL.

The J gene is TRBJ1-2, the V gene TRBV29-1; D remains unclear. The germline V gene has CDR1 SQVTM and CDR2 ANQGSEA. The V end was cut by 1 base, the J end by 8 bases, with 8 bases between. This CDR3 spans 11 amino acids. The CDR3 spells CSVEGSEGYTF. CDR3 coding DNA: TGCAGCGTTGAAGGGTCAGAAGGCTACACCTTC.

CDR3 amino acids: CASSSVPGQGKVTNEKLFF. The CDR3 DNA follows: TGTGCCAGCAGCTCCGTTCCGGGACAGGGAAAGGTGACTAATGAAAAACTGTTTTTT. The rearrangement uses TRBV11-2 and TRBJ1-4; TRBD1 matches 9 bases. With 4 bases clipped from V and 2 bases from J, the junction kept 14 bases outside the gene matches. Germline V gene lookup returns CDR1 SGHAT and CDR2 FQNNGV. The CDR3 is made up of 19 amino acids.

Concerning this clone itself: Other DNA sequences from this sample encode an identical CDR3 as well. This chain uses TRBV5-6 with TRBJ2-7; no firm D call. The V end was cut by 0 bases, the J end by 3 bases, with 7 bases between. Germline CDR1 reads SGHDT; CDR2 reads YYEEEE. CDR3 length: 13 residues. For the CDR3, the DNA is TGTGCCAGCAGCTTGGGACGGAGCTACGAGCAGTACTTC. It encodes CASSLGRSYEQYF.

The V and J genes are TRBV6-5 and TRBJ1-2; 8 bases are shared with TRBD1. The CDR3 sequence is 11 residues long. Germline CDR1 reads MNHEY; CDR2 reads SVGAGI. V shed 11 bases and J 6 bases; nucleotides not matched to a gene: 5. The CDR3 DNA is TGTGCCGCAGGGGGCTGGGATGGCTACACCTTC. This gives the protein CAAGGWDGYTF.

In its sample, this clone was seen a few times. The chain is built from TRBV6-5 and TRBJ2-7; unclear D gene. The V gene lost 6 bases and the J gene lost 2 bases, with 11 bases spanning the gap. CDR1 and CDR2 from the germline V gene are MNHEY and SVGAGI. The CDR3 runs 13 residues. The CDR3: CASRTTVTYEQYF. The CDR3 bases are TGTGCCAGCAGAACTACGGTTACCTACGAGCAGTACTTC.

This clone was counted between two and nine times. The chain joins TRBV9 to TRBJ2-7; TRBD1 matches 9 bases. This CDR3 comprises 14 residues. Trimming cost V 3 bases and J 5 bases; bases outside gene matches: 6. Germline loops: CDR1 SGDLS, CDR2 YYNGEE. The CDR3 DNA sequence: TGTGCCAGCAGCGCGGGTGGGACAGGGAACGAGCAGTACTTC. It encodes CASSAGGTGNEQYF.

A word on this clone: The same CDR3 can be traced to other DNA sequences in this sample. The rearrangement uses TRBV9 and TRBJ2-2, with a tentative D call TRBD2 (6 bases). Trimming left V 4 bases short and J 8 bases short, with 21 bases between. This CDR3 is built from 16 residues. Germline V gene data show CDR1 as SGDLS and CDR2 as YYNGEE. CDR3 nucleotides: TGTGCCAGCAGCCCGCGGGACTCTGCGCCGGTTGGGGAGCTGTTTTTT. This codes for CASSPRDSAPVGELFF.

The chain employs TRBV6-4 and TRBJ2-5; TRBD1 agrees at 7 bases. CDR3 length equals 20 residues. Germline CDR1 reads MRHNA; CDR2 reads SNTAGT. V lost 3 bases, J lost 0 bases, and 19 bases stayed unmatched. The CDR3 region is CASSDRTGTEHSTYQETQYF. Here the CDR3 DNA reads TGTGCCAGCAGTGATCGCACCGGGACAGAGCACTCTACGTACCAAGAGACCCAGTACTTC.

The CDR3 bases are TGTGCCAGCAGCACCCCGGTTAGGGGACTAGCGGGTGATTACAATGAGCAGTTCTTC. It encodes CASSTPVRGLAGDYNEQFF. The chain uses TRBV9 and TRBJ2-1; 12 bases agree with TRBD2. Germline loops: CDR1 SGDLS, CDR2 YYNGEE. V dropped 4 bases and J dropped 4; count of bases not matched to a gene: 15. The CDR3 consists of 19 residues. The variable domain in full, completed from reference TRBV9 and TRBJ2-1, reads DSGVTQTPKHLITATGQRVTLRCSPRSGDLSVYWYQQSLDQGLQFLIQYYNGEERAKGNILERFSAQQFPDLHSELNLSSLELGDSALYFCASSTPVRGLAGDYNEQFFGPGTRLTVL.